Below, one TCR beta chain is given with its context. Antigen: not known. The sample is drawn from a study of cytotoxic CD8 clonotypes in ibrutinib-treated CLL. Whole-study results and caveats: Shared public clonotypes were rare, and on treatment they either got smaller or stayed the same. In sustained-remission versus progressing patients, sampling times differed.

This CDR3 has 15 amino acids. Germline V gives CDR1 SGHRS, CDR2 YFSETQ. V was pared by 4 bases and J by 2 bases, with 16 bases between. With sequencing, the targeted depth ranged from 1 in 200,000 to 1 in 1 million T cells. Some clones are missing from TCRdb's copy, which holds only in-frame ones; the method was immunoSEQ multiplex PCR. Of about 200,000 clones in the sample, 79% were seen once. The chain links TRBV5-1 to TRBJ2-7; D call uncertain. The clonotype comes from a human donor with chronic lymphocytic leukemia. The sample consisted of PBMCs, taken after 12 months of ibrutinib treatment. This CDR3 is CASSPVTGAAYEQYF. CDR3 nucleotide sequence: TGCGCCAGCAGCCCGGTCACCGGAGCAGCCTACGAGCAGTACTTC.